The present entry profiles one T cell receptor beta chain with its context. Antigen specificity is unknown. CDR1 and CDR2 (germline): SGHAT, FQNNGV. CDR3 length: 14 residues. The V end lost 0 bases, the J end lost 5 bases, and 11 bases lay between the germline ends. This sample stems from a study of T-cell reconstitution after alpha-beta-depleted transplantation in children. Study observations and caveats: One year post-transplant, T-cell counts and diversity were largely derived from T cells produced anew. About two months after transplant, alpha-beta T cells reportedly came from several hundred expanded graft clones. Several patients had high TCRbeta diversity at day 60; it came from surviving recipient T cells and thymic progenitors.

A TCRbeta library incorporating unique molecular identifiers was prepared. TCRdb analysed the PCR reads with MiXCR anew, one entry per CDR3 protein. This sample yields roughly 100,000 distinct CDR3 sequences, of which 7% to 8% are seen a single time; around 17% belongs to the top ten. The chain uses TRBV11-2 and TRBJ2-7, with TRBD1 as a possible D gene (5 bases). This receptor was obtained from a boy younger than 10 with acute lymphoblastic leukemia, due to receive a stem cell transplant. The specimen comprised PBMCs, sampled before TCRalphabeta/CD19-depleted stem cell transplant. The CDR3 region has the DNA TGTGCCAGCAGCTTAGACAGGGTAGGCCACGAGCAGTACTTC. It translates to CASSLDRVGHEQYF.